This entry lists 24 T cell receptor beta chains sequenced from one sample in a study of T cell repertoires in cytomegalovirus infection. TCRdb re-analysed the reads in MiXCR, keeping a single row per CDR3 protein. The sample lists 250,000 to 300,000 distinct CDR3 sequences, 9.1% seen once, with roughly 16% in the top ten. Sequenced sample: PBMCs. Source of these receptors: a human donor in good health (CMV status not recorded). Some clones in this sample may be carry-over from other donors' samples.

This clonotype was counted between two and nine times. This rearrangement joins TRBV29-1 to TRBJ2-5, with 8 bases identical to TRBD1. Looked up from germline, CDR1 is SQVTM and CDR2 is ANQGSEA. The CDR3 is 15 amino acids. The V and J ends lost 6 bases and 7 bases, in that order; junction bases with no gene match: 16. DNA for the CDR3: TGCAGCGTAGAATTATTACAGGGGGGTCTTGGGACCCAGTACTTC. Amino acid sequence: CSVELLQGGLGTQYF.

This clonotype was recorded at least ten times. The genes are TRBV6-2 or TRBV6-3 and TRBJ1-5; D gene ambiguous. CDR1 and CDR2 from the germline V gene are MNHEY and SVGEGT. CDR3 size: 14 residues. The ends were cut back, 4 bases at V and 5 bases at J, with 12 bases in the middle. In nucleotides, the CDR3 is TGTGCCAGCAGTTCGCTCCGGTGGGATCAGCCCCAGCATTTT. Translation: CASSSLRWDQPQHF.

The J gene is TRBJ2-3, the V gene TRBV7-2, with a tentative D call TRBD1 (5 bases). The CDR3 has 11 amino acids. V was clipped by 4 bases and J by 9 bases, with 8 bases between them. Germline values: CDR1 SGHTA, CDR2 FQGNSA. The CDR3 sequence is CASSSGPTQYF. The CDR3 nucleotides are TGTGCCAGCAGCTCAGGGCCGACGCAGTATTTT. Filled out from reference TRBV7-2 and TRBJ2-3, the complete variable domain reads GAGVSQSPSNKVTEKGKDVELRCDPISGHTALYWYRQSLGQGLEFLIYFQGNSAPDKSGLPSDRFSAERTGGSVSTLTIQRTQQEDSAVYLCASSSGPTQYFGPGTRLTVL.

The chain combines TRBV4-2 with TRBJ2-5, with TRBD2 matching 8 bases. J was trimmed by 6 bases and V by 0 bases; bases with no gene match: 9. Per the germline V gene, CDR1 is LGHNA and CDR2 is YNFKEQ. This CDR3 has 16 residues. The CDR3 bases are TGTGCCAGCAGCCAAGACTTTGCGGGGGGCGAAAAGACCCAGTACTTC. Translated, it gives CASSQDFAGGEKTQYF.

This clonotype was counted a few times. This chain's CDR3 is CASSLRGLGKGPQETQYF. In nucleotides, the CDR3 is TGTGCCAGCAGCTTACGGGGCCTTGGTAAAGGACCCCAAGAGACCCAGTACTTC. The V and J genes are TRBV7-6 and TRBJ2-5; D is possibly TRBD1 or TRBD2 (5 bases each). The V and J ends lost 2 bases and 1 base respectively, with 20 bases between them. The CDR3 runs 18 residues. Germline assignment: CDR1 SGHVS and CDR2 FNYEAQ. The variable domain in full, completed from reference TRBV7-6 and TRBJ2-5, reads GAGVSQSPRYKVTKRGQDVALRCDPISGHVSLYWYRQALGQGPEFLTYFNYEAQQDKSGLPNDRFSAERPEGSISTLTIQRTEQRDSAMYRCASSLRGLGKGPQETQYFGPGTRLLVL.

This clonotype has at least ten counts. V and J are TRBV7-2 and TRBJ2-5, with unresolved D. Trimming pared 5 bases from V and 4 bases from J, leaving 14 bases between. CDR1 and CDR2 (germline): SGHTA, FQGNSA. CDR3 size: 14 residues. CDR3 in DNA: TGTGCCAGCAGCCCCGGGCCGCAAGGAGAGACCCAGTACTTC. Translated: CASSPGPQGETQYF. The whole variable domain, remainder taken from reference TRBV7-2 and TRBJ2-5, is GAGVSQSPSNKVTEKGKDVELRCDPISGHTALYWYRQSLGQGLEFLIYFQGNSAPDKSGLPSDRFSAERTGGSVSTLTIQRTQQEDSAVYLCASSPGPQGETQYFGPGTRLLVL.

The chain joins TRBV29-1 to TRBJ2-1; 7 bases line up with TRBD1. With V trimmed by 8 bases and J by 8 bases, 6 bases remained unmatched. The germline gives CDR1 SQVTM, CDR2 ANQGSEA. The CDR3 is made up of 11 amino acids. This chain's CDR3 is CSSATGDEQFF. The CDR3 DNA reads TGCAGCAGCGCCACAGGGGATGAGCAGTTCTTC.

The chain links TRBV20-1 to TRBJ1-5; D is undetermined. The ends were cut back, 6 bases at V and 0 bases at J, with 12 bases in the middle. This CDR3 has 14 amino acids. Per germline, CDR1 DFQATT and CDR2 SNEGSKA (reference sequence). This CDR3 is CSATLGVSNQPQHF. The CDR3 coding sequence is TGCAGTGCCACCCTCGGCGTTAGCAATCAGCCCCAGCATTTT.

This clonotype was observed at least ten times. The J gene is TRBJ2-1, the V gene TRBV15, with 10 bases that match TRBD2. The CDR3 covers 15 residues. V shed 3 bases and J 8 bases; nucleotides not matched to a gene: 7. Germline assignment: CDR1 LNHNV and CDR2 YYDKDF (reference sequence). The CDR3, as DNA: TGTGCCACCAGCAGTTGGTCTAGCGGGAGTGATGAGCAGTTCTTC. Residues: CATSSWSSGSDEQFF.

V usage is TRBV28 and J usage is TRBJ1-2, with 8 bases lining up with TRBD1. This CDR3 has 11 residues. V gave up 4 bases and J gave up 12 bases; unmatched junction bases: 4. CDR1 MDHEN and CDR2 SYDVKM come from the germline V gene. The CDR3 nucleotides read TGTGCCAGCAGTTCTGACAGGGGTCACACCTTC. It is translated as CASSSDRGHTF.

This clonotype was recorded at least ten times. The chain links TRBV19 to TRBJ2-4, with D perhaps matching TRBD1 (5 bases). Germline lookup yields CDR1 LNHDA and CDR2 SQIVND (reference sequence). This CDR3 has 16 amino acids. V gave up 0 bases and J gave up 6 bases, with 15 bases separating them. CDR3 protein: CASSIDGASRGNIQYF. The CDR3 region has the DNA TGTGCCAGTAGTATAGATGGGGCCTCTCGCGGAAACATTCAGTACTTC.

This clonotype was counted at least ten times. This chain uses TRBV20-1 with TRBJ2-1; no clear D. The CDR3 sequence is 12 residues long. Trimming shortened V by 3 bases and J by 7 bases, and 10 bases separated the two germline ends. Germline V gene sequence: CDR1 DFQATT, CDR2 SNEGSKA (reference sequence). CDR3 coding DNA: TGCAGTGCTAGCAGCCTCTCGAATGAGCAGTTCTTC. As protein: CSASSLSNEQFF.

This clonotype was seen ten or more times. The rearrangement uses TRBV7-6 and TRBJ1-4, with a weak D call TRBD1 (5 bases). V lost 2 bases to trimming and J lost 5 bases, with 15 bases between them. The germline CDR1 and CDR2 sequences are SGHVS and FNYEAQ. The CDR3 extends over 16 amino acids. The CDR3 region is CASSLRPGQENEKLFF. The CDR3 DNA reads TGTGCCAGCAGCTTAAGACCGGGGCAGGAAAATGAAAAACTGTTTTTT.

A word on this clonotype: It may be a read error: a sequence one base away is much more abundant. The J gene is TRBJ1-5, the V gene TRBV11-2; D not resolved. Germline CDR1 SGHAT, CDR2 FQNNGV. The CDR3 sequence is 14 residues long. The germline V and J ends were trimmed by 9 bases and 2 bases, with 14 bases remaining between them. The CDR3 DNA follows: TGTGCCAGAAGCCCCGCGGGTGGCAATCAGCCCCAGCATTTT. Amino acid sequence: CARSPAGGNQPQHF.

As for this clonotype: Given a much more abundant clone one base away, this may be a read error. DNA for the CDR3: TGCAGCGTTGAAGAGGGGATCCTTGACTCCCGGTACACTGAAGCTTTCTTT. This sequence encodes CSVEEGILDSRYTEAFF. The rearrangement joins TRBV29-1 to TRBJ1-1, with unresolved D. Germline V gene data show CDR1 as SQVTM and CDR2 as ANQGSEA. This CDR3 spans 17 amino acids. Trimming left V 0 bases short and J 3 bases short, with 20 bases between.

This clonotype was detected many times. The rearrangement joins TRBV7-9 to TRBJ2-5; TRBD1 matches at 9 bases. The J segment lost 5 bases and the V segment lost 4 bases, leaving 5 bases of the junction unmatched. This CDR3 contains 14 residues. The germline CDR1 and CDR2 sequences are SEHNR and FQNEAQ (reference sequence). The CDR3 here is CASSSTGGVETQYF. In DNA form, the CDR3 reads TGTGCCAGCAGCTCTACAGGGGGCGTCGAGACCCAGTACTTC. Filled out from reference TRBV7-9 and TRBJ2-5, the complete variable domain reads DTGVSQNPRHKITKRGQNVTFRCDPISEHNRLYWYRQTLGQGPEFLTYFQNEAQLEKSRLLSDRFSAERPKGSFSTLEIQRTEQGDSAMYLCASSSTGGVETQYFGPGTRLLVL.

As to this clonotype: One base away lies a much larger clone, so this may be a sequencing read error. This chain links TRBV5-4 with TRBJ2-3; 14 bases agree with TRBD2. Unmatched junction bases numbered 2, after V lost 4 bases and J lost 1 base. This CDR3 has 16 residues. Germline lookup yields CDR1 SGHNT and CDR2 YYREEE (reference sequence). CDR3 coding DNA: TGTGCCAGCAGCATGGGACTAGCGGGAGGCACAGATACGCAGTATTTT. Protein sequence: CASSMGLAGGTDTQYF.

The table lists this clonotype with a few counts. The rearrangement uses TRBV7-9 and TRBJ2-7; 8 bases align to TRBD2. Germline CDR1 is SEHNR and CDR2 is FQNEAQ (reference sequence). Unmatched junction bases numbered 11, after V lost 5 bases and J lost 5 bases. This CDR3 contains 15 residues. CDR3 residues: CASSPGGGRVNEQYF. DNA for the CDR3: TGTGCCAGCAGCCCCGGGGGGGGCAGGGTTAACGAGCAGTACTTC.

This clonotype was detected many times. V is TRBV7-2 and J is TRBJ1-2; the match to TRBD1 covers 7 bases. The CDR3 has 14 amino acids. V dropped 1 base and J dropped 4; count of bases not matched to a gene: 3. Germline V lookup: CDR1 SGHTA, CDR2 FQGNSA. CDR3 residues: CASSLDPGGYGYTF. As DNA, the CDR3 is TGTGCCAGCAGCTTAGACCCAGGGGGCTATGGCTACACCTTC. Based on the CDR3 plus reference TRBV7-2 and TRBJ1-2, the full variable domain is GAGVSQSPSNKVTEKGKDVELRCDPISGHTALYWYRQSLGQGLEFLIYFQGNSAPDKSGLPSDRFSAERTGGSVSTLTIQRTQQEDSAVYLCASSLDPGGYGYTFGSGTRLTVV.

This clonotype was counted many times. This sequence joins TRBV7-9 and TRBJ1-1; 7 bases align to TRBD1. Germline-derived CDR1 and CDR2 are SEHNR and FQNEAQ (reference sequence). The V gene end was trimmed by 5 bases and the J gene end by 7 bases; junction bases not matched to a gene: 7. CDR3 length equals 13 residues. CDR3 nucleotides: TGTGCCAGCAGCCTAACAGGGGTCAGTGAAGCTTTCTTT. Protein sequence: CASSLTGVSEAFF. Drawing the rest from reference TRBV7-9 and TRBJ1-1, the complete variable domain is DTGVSQNPRHKITKRGQNVTFRCDPISEHNRLYWYRQTLGQGPEFLTYFQNEAQLEKSRLLSDRFSAERPKGSFSTLEIQRTEQGDSAMYLCASSLTGVSEAFFGQGTRLTVV.

This chain links TRBV20-1 with TRBJ1-5, with D possibly matching TRBD1 (5 bases). This CDR3 comprises 15 residues. In germline, CDR1 is DFQATT, CDR2 SNEGSKA (reference sequence). Deletions cut 6 bases from V and 1 base from J, with 16 bases between. DNA of the CDR3: TGCAGTGCCATAGGGACCCCTTCGAGCAATCAGCCCCAGCATTTT. This translates into CSAIGTPSSNQPQHF.

In this sample, this clonotype turned up many times. The CDR3 region has the DNA TGTGCCAGCAGCTTAGCGGGGCGCCGACAAGGGTATGGCTACACCTTC. Residues: CASSLAGRRQGYGYTF. The rearrangement uses TRBV7-2 and TRBJ1-2; tentative D call: TRBD1 (5 bases). This CDR3 contains 16 residues. Germline loops: CDR1 SGHTA, CDR2 FQGNSA. V lost 0 bases, J lost 5 bases, and 16 bases lay in between.

V and J are TRBV28 and TRBJ2-3; 11 positions agree with TRBD2. The CDR3 loop spans 18 amino acids. The germline V gene encodes CDR1 MDHEN and CDR2 SYDVKM. V lost 3 bases to trimming and J lost 1 base; unmatched junction nucleotides: 9. As DNA, the CDR3 is TGTGCCAGCAGTTTTGGGCTAGCGGGAGGTAGGGGCACAGATACGCAGTATTTT. The encoded protein is CASSFGLAGGRGTDTQYF. Full variable domain (missing parts from reference TRBV28 and TRBJ2-3): DVKVTQSSRYLVKRTGEKVFLECVQDMDHENMFWYRQDPGLGLRLIYFSYDVKMKEKGDIPEGYSVSREKKERFSLILESASTNQTSMYLCASSFGLAGGRGTDTQYFGPGTRLTVL.

This clonotype was picked up many times. V usage is TRBV7-2 and J usage is TRBJ1-1; D possibly corresponds to TRBD1 (6 bases). The CDR3 is made up of 14 amino acids. Germline V gives CDR1 SGHTA, CDR2 FQGNSA. V lost 1 base and J lost 7, with 13 bases in between. The CDR3 DNA follows: TGTGCCAGCAGCTTAGGCGGAGGGGGTAGTGAAGCTTTCTTT. It codes for CASSLGGGGSEAFF. The variable domain in full, with the rest retrieved from reference TRBV7-2 and TRBJ1-1, is GAGVSQSPSNKVTEKGKDVELRCDPISGHTALYWYRQSLGQGLEFLIYFQGNSAPDKSGLPSDRFSAERTGGSVSTLTIQRTQQEDSAVYLCASSLGGGGSEAFFGQGTRLTVV.